This T cell receptor (beta chain) was observed in a study of human T cells and chemical hapten exposure. Study summary: While the approximately 23-week study was under way, patients received diphenylcyclopropenone on the scalp every week. Study results and limitations: Controls formed significantly fewer large CDR3 similarity clusters than expanded TCRs did.

TCRdb reanalysed the RACE reads using MiXCR and keeps one entry per CDR3 protein. Of 300,000 to 450,000 distinct CDR3 sequences in the sample, 5.1% were seen once. Time point: pre-sensitization, week 0. Documented treatment: therapeutic diphenylcyclopropenone sensitization with weekly scalp DPC. Sample donors consisted of patients with alopecia, aged 18 to 70 years, who were suitable for DPC. The total RNA was obtained from whole blood that was not fractionated. Points on this clonotype: Its antigen is unknown.

Germline assignment: CDR1 MDHEN and CDR2 SYDVKM. The CDR3 covers 13 residues. Trimming removed 2 bases at V and 6 bases at J, with 10 bases between. This rearrangement joins TRBV28 to TRBJ2-5; TRBD1 is a possible D gene (5 bases). This clonotype was obtained from a woman aged 45 to 65 with alopecia areata. Some clones in this sample may be carry-over from other donors' samples. The material sequenced was whole blood, taken in connection with sensitization to the hapten diphenylcyclopropenone (DPC). CDR3 residues: CASSLPGIKTQYF. CDR3 nucleotides: TGTGCCAGCAGTTTACCAGGGATAAAGACCCAGTACTTC.